This T cell receptor beta chain was identified in a study of control samples from healthy donors and cancer patients. Sequencing was performed with immunoSEQ multiplex PCR; in TCRdb, only in-frame clones are kept and a portion is missing. The table shows roughly 49,000 clones, with approximately 91% occurring only once. This CDR3 comprises 14 residues. V lost 0 bases to trimming and J lost 4 bases; unmatched junction nucleotides: 0. Germline lookup yields CDR1 MGHRA and CDR2 YSYEKL. This TCR came from a man over 45 with head and neck cancer. V gene TRBV4-1 combines with J gene TRBJ2-7, with 10 bases aligning to TRBD2. Sample: PBMCs. As DNA, the CDR3 is TGCGCCAGCAGCCAAGAACTAGCGGGGTACGAGCAGTACTTC. This sequence encodes CASSQELAGYEQYF.